This TCR beta chain is drawn from a study of monozygotic twins with inflammatory bowel disease. Study results and caveats: Support was lacking for any single strong IBD-associated signal or clonotype. Compared with healthy co-twins, IBD patients showed reduced TCRbeta repertoire diversity by inverse Simpson.

Concerning this clonotype: The antigen is unknown.

This CDR3 is built from 13 residues. CDR1 and CDR2 from the germline V gene are SGHKS and YYEKEE (reference sequence). It was 3,000 to 4,500 ng of total RNA that each TCR library used. TCRdb re-called the 5' RACE reads; every CDR3 protein appears as one record, without DNA. This sample contains 110,000 to 150,000 distinct CDR3 sequences. The receptor comes from a human donor with ulcerative colitis or Crohn's disease, or a healthy co-twin of an affected twin (not recorded which). This chain uses TRBV5-5 with TRBJ2-6. What was sequenced was blood. This CDR3 reads CASSLDGANVLTF.